Listed below are T cell receptor beta chains from one sample, sequenced in a study of cytomegalovirus exposure and HLA in healthy donors. The data were produced by immunoSEQ multiplex PCR, yet TCRdb's version contains in-frame clones alone and is incomplete. The sample consists of roughly 140,000 clones, about 78% of them appearing once. What was sequenced was PBMCs. These receptor sequences come from a male donor in good health and CMV-seronegative. Each CDR3 is given without its conserved first and last residue. A row's size may be missing; if present it is once, few, many or a size class.

length: 12
size: once
V: TRBV6-5
J: TRBJ1-2
CDR3: ASSRQQGRYGYT

length: 16
size: -
V: TRBV7-8
J: TRBJ2-1
CDR3: ASSPLTSGTAALNEQF

length: 14
size: -
V: TRBV4-3
J: TRBJ1-4
CDR3: ASSQDTGQINEKLF

length: 12
size: -
V: TRBV5-1
J: TRBJ2-7
CDR3: ASSLEEGPYEQY

length: 12
size: once
V: TRBV27
J: TRBJ1-5
CDR3: ASSAPGPNQPQH

length: 10
size: -
V: TRBV27
J: TRBJ1-6
CDR3: ASSRVNSPLH

length: 12
size: -
V: TRBV25-1
J: TRBJ1-3
CDR3: ASSERGYGNTIY

length: 11
size: few
V: TRBV19
J: TRBJ2-3
CDR3: ASSMIGTDTQY

length: 13
size: -
V: TRBV7-9
J: TRBJ1-3
CDR3: ASSEGQSSGNTIY

length: 12
size: -
V: TRBV7-9
J: TRBJ1-4
CDR3: ASSPGIGNEKLF

length: 12
size: -
V: TRBV19
J: TRBJ1-1
CDR3: ASSIARGSTEAF

length: 12
size: -
V: TRBV6-1
J: TRBJ1-1
CDR3: ASSPRRDITEAF

length: 12
size: -
V: TRBV5-1
J: TRBJ1-2
CDR3: ASSDRVGKYGYT

length: 12
size: once
V: TRBV2
J: TRBJ2-7
CDR3: ASTLGGWTYEQY

length: 10
size: few
V: TRBV29-1
J: TRBJ1-3
CDR3: SVDGSGNTIY

length: 14
size: few
V: TRBV6-1
J: TRBJ2-1
CDR3: ASSGQGSGAGYEQF

length: 12
size: few
V: TRBV29-1
J: TRBJ2-7
CDR3: SVRSSGSLGEQY

length: 15
size: -
V: TRBV5-1
J: TRBJ2-3
CDR3: ASSSGLAGGSTDTQY

length: 14
size: -
V: TRBV9
J: TRBJ2-3
CDR3: ASSVGAGGLTDTQY

length: 14
size: -
V: TRBV10-1
J: TRBJ2-3
CDR3: ASSGAGARVGDTQY

length: 11
size: -
V: TRBV6-4
J: TRBJ2-2
CDR3: ASSDSESGELF

length: 15
size: few
V: TRBV18
J: TRBJ2-5
CDR3: ASSPRLAGAYQETQY

length: 13
size: few
V: TRBV29-1
J: TRBJ1-2
CDR3: SVLQGGGVNYGYT

length: 10
size: -
V: TRBV7-9
J: TRBJ2-7
CDR3: ASSTTPHEQY

length: 14
size: -
V: TRBV19
J: TRBJ2-2
CDR3: ASSPHSGSSPGELF

length: 18
size: -
V: TRBV4-3
J: TRBJ1-6
CDR3: ASTYVGYADRRIINSPLH

length: 12
size: -
V: TRBV7-2
J: TRBJ1-5
CDR3: ASSPDRSNQPQH

length: 12
size: -
V: TRBV10-1
J: TRBJ2-5
CDR3: ASSESTGQETQY

length: 12
size: -
V: TRBV10-3
J: TRBJ2-5
CDR3: AIRDGLAEETQY

length: 12
size: -
V: TRBV30
J: TRBJ1-1
CDR3: AWSVGYRGPEAF

length: 14
size: -
V: TRBV19
J: TRBJ2-5
CDR3: ASSNRQGRYSETQY

length: 15
size: -
V: TRBV9
J: TRBJ1-3
CDR3: ASSVADTHISGNTIY

length: 11
size: -
V: TRBV29-1
J: TRBJ2-1
CDR3: SGKREKYNEQF

length: 12
size: -
V: TRBV11-2
J: TRBJ1-2
CDR3: ASSPRQFNYGYT

length: 12
size: -
V: TRBV5-1
J: TRBJ2-1
CDR3: ASKRESSYNEQF